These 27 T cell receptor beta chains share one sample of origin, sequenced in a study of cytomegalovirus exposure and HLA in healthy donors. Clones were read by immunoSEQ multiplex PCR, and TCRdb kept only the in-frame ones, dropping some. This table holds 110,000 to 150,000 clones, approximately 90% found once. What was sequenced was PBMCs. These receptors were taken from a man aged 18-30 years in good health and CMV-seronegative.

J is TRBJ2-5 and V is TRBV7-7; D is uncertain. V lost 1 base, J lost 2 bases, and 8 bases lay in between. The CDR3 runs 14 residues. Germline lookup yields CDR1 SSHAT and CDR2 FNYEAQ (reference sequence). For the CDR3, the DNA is TGTGCCAGCAGCTTAGGAACATTTCAAGAGACCCAGTACTTC. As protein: CASSLGTFQETQYF.

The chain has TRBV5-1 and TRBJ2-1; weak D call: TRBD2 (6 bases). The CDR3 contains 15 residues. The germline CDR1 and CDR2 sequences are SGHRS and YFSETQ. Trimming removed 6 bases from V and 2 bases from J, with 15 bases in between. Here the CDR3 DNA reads TGCGCCAGCAACCTGGGCGGGGAGACCTACAATGAGCAGTTCTTC. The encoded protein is CASNLGGETYNEQFF.

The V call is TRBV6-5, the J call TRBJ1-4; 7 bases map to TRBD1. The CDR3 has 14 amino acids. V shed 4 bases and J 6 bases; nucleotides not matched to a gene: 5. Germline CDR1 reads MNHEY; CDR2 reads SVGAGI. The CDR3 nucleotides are TGTGCCAGCAGTTCTGCCGGGACAGATGAAAAACTGTTTTTT. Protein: CASSSAGTDEKLFF.

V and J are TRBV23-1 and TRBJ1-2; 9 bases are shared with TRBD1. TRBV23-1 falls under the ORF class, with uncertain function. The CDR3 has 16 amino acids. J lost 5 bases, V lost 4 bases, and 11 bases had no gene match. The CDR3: CASSRRGGQGRYGYTF. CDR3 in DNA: TGCGCCAGCAGTCGCCGGGGGGGACAGGGTCGGTATGGCTACACCTTC.

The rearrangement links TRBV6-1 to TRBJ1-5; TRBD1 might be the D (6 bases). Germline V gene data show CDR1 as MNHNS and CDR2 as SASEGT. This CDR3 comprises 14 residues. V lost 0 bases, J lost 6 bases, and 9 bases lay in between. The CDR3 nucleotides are TGTGCCAGCAGTGAAGCCGGGGGGCCTCAGCCCCAGCATTTT. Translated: CASSEAGGPQPQHF.

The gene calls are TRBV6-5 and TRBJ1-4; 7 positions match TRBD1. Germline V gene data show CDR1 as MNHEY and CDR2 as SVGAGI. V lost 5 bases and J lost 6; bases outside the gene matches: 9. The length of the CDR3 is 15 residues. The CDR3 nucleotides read TGTGCCAGCAGTAGACAGGGAAGGTTGGATGAAAAACTGTTTTTT. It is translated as CASSRQGRLDEKLFF.

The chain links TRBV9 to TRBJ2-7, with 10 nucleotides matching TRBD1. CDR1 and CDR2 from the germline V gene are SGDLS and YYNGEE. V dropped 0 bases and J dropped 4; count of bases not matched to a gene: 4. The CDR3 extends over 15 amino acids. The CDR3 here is CASSVGDRGLYEQYF. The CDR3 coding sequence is TGTGCCAGCAGCGTAGGGGACAGGGGATTATACGAGCAGTACTTC. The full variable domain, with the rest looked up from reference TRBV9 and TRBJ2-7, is DSGVTQTPKHLITATGQRVTLRCSPRSGDLSVYWYQQSLDQGLQFLIQYYNGEERAKGNILERFSAQQFPDLHSELNLSSLELGDSALYFCASSVGDRGLYEQYFGPGTRLTVT.

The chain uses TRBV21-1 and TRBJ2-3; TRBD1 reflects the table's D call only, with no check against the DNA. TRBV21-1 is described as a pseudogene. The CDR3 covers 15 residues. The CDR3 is CASSTRQGGADTQYF. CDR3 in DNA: TGTGCCAGCAGCACTCGACAGGGCGGAGCAGATACGCAGTATTTT.

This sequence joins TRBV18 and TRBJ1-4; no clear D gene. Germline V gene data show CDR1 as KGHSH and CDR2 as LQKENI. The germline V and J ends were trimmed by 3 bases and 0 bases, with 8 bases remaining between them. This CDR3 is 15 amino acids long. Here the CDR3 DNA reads TGTGCCAGCTCACCGGTGAGGGCAACTAATGAAAAACTGTTTTTT. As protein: CASSPVRATNEKLFF. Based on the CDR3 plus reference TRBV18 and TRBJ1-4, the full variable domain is NAGVMQNPRHLVRRRGQEARLRCSPMKGHSHVYWYRQLPEEGLKFMVYLQKENIIDESGMPKERFSAEFPKEGPSILRIQQVVRGDSAAYFCASSPVRATNEKLFFGSGTQLSVL.

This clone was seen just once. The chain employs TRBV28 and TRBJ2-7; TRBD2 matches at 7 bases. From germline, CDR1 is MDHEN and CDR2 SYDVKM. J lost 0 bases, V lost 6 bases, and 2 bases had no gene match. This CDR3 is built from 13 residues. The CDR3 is CASSGRYSYEQYV. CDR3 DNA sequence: TGTGCCAGCAGCGGGAGGTACTCCTACGAGCAGTACGTC.

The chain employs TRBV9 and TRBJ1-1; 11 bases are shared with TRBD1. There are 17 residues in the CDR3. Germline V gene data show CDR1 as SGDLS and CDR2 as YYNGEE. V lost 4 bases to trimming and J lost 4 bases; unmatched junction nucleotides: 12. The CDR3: CASSTHPGTGGSTEAFF. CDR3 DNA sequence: TGTGCCAGCAGCACACACCCCGGGACAGGGGGGAGCACTGAAGCTTTCTTT.

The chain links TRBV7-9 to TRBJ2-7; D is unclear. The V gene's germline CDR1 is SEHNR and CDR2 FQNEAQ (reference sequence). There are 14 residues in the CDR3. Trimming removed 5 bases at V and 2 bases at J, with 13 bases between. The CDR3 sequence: CASSLMGPAYEQYF. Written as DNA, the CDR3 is TGTGCCAGCAGCCTTATGGGCCCTGCCTACGAGCAGTACTTC. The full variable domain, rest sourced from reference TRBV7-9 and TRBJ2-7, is DTGVSQNPRHKITKRGQNVTFRCDPISEHNRLYWYRQTLGQGPEFLTYFQNEAQLEKSRLLSDRFSAERPKGSFSTLEIQRTEQGDSAMYLCASSLMGPAYEQYFGPGTRLTVT.

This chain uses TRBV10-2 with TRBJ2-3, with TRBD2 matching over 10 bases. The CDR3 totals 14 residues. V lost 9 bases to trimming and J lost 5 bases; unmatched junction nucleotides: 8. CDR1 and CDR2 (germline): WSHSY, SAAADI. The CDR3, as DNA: TGCGCCAGTACCTATAGCGGGAGGAAAGATACGCAGTATTTT. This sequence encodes CASTYSGRKDTQYF.

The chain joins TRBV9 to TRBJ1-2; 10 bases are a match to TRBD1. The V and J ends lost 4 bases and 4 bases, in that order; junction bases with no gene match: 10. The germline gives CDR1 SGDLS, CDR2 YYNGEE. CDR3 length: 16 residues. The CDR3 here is CASSTRGGQGFYGYTF. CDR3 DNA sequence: TGTGCCAGCAGCACCCGGGGGGGACAGGGGTTCTATGGCTACACCTTC.

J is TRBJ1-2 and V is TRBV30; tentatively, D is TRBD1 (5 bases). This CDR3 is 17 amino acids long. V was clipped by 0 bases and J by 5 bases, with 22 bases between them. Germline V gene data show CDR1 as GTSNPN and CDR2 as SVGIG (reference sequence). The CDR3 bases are TGTGCCTGGAGTGTACGGATGGGCAGGGAAGGAAAGTATGGCTACACCTTC. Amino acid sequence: CAWSVRMGREGKYGYTF.

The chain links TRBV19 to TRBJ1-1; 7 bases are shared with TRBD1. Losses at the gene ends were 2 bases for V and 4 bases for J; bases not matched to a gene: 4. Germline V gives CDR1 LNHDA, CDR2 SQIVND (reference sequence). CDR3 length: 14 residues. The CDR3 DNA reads TGTGCCAGTAGTATACCCTGGGACAGCACTGAAGCTTTCTTT. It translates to CASSIPWDSTEAFF.

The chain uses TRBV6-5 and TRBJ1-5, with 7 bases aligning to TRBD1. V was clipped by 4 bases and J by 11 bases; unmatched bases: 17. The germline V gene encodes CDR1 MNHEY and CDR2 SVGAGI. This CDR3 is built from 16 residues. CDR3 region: CASSSSWDSQRGTQHF. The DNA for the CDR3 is TGTGCCAGCAGTTCCTCATGGGACAGTCAAAGGGGCACCCAGCATTTT.

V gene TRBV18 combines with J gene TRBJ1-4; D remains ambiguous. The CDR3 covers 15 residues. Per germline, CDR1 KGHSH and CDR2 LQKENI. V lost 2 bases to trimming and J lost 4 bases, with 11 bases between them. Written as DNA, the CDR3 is TGTGCCAGCTCACCATCGCCGGGAAGTAATGAAAAACTGTTTTTT. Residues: CASSPSPGSNEKLFF.

The CDR3 protein is CSFDRGSGYTF. The CDR3 DNA is TGCAGCTTCGACAGGGGGTCTGGCTACACCTTC. The V gene is TRBV20-1, the J gene TRBJ1-2, with TRBD1 identical over 9 bases. The CDR3 loop spans 11 amino acids. CDR1 and CDR2 from the germline V gene are DFQATT and SNEGSKA (reference sequence).

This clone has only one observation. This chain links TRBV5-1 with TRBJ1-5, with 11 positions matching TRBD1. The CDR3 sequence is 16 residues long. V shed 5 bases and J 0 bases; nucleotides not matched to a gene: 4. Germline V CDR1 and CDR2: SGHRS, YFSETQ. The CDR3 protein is CASSPGTGGSNQPQHF. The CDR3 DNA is TGCGCCAGCAGTCCCGGGACAGGGGGTAGCAATCAGCCCCAGCATTTT.

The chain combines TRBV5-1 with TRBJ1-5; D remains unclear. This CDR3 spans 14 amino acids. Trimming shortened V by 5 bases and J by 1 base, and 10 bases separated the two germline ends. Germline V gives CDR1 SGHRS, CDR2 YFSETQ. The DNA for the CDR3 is TGCGCCAGCAGGCCAGGAACCAGCAATCAGCCCCAGCATTTT. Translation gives CASRPGTSNQPQHF. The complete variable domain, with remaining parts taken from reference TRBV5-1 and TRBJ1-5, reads KAGVTQTPRYLIKTRGQQVTLSCSPISGHRSVSWYQQTPGQGLQFLFEYFSETQRNKGNFPGRFSGRQFSNSRSEMNVSTLELGDSALYLCASRPGTSNQPQHFGDGTRLSIL.

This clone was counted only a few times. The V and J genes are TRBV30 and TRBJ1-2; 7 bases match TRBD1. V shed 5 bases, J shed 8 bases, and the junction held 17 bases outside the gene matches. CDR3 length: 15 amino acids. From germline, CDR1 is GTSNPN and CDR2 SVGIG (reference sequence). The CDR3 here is CAWAPTSDRVGGYTF. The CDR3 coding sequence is TGTGCCTGGGCCCCCACAAGCGACAGGGTTGGCGGCTACACCTTC.

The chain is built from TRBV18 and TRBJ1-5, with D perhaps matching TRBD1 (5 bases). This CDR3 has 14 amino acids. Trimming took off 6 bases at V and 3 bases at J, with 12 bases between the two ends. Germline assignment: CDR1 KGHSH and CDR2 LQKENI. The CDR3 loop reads CASSGGGDNQPQHF. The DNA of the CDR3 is TGTGCCAGCTCCGGTGGAGGGGACAATCAGCCCCAGCATTTT. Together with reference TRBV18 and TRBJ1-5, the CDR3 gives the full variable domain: NAGVMQNPRHLVRRRGQEARLRCSPMKGHSHVYWYRQLPEEGLKFMVYLQKENIIDESGMPKERFSAEFPKEGPSILRIQQVVRGDSAAYFCASSGGGDNQPQHFGDGTRLSIL.

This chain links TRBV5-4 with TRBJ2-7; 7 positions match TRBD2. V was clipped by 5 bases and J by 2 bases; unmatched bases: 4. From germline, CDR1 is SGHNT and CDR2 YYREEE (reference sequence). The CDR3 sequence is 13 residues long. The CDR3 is CASRVRGTYEQYF. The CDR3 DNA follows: TGTGCCAGCAGGGTGCGGGGGACCTACGAGCAGTACTTC.

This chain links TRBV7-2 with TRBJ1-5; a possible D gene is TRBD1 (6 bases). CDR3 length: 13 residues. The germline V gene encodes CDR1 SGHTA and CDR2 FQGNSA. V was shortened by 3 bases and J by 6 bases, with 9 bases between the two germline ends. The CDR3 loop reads CASSFRGGQPQHF. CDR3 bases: TGTGCCAGCAGCTTCAGGGGCGGTCAGCCCCAGCATTTT.

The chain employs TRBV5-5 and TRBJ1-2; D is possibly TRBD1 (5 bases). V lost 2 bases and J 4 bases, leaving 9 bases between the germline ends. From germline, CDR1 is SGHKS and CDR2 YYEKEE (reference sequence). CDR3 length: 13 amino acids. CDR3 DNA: TGTGCCAGCAGCTTCCCCAGGGCCTATGGCTACACCTTC. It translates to CASSFPRAYGYTF.

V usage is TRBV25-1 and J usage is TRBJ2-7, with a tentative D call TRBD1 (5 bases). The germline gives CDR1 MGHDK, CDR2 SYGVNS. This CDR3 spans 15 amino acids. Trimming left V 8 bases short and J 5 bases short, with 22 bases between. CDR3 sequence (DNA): TGTGCCAGCTTACATCCCCGTCAGGGTATCCACGAGCAGTACGTC. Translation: CASLHPRQGIHEQYV.